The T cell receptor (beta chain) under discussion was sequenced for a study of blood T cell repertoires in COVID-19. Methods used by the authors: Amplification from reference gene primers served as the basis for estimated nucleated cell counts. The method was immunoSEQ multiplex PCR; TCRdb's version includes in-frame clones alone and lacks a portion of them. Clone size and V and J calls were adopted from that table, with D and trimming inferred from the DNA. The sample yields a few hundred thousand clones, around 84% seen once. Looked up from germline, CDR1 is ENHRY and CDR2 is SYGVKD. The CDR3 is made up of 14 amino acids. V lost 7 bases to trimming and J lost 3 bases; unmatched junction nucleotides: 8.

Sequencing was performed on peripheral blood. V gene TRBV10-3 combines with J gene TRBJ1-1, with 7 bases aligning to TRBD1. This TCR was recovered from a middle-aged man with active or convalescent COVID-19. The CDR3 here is CAIKGAGGYTEAFF. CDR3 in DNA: TGTGCCATCAAGGGGGCCGGCGGGTACACTGAAGCTTTCTTT.